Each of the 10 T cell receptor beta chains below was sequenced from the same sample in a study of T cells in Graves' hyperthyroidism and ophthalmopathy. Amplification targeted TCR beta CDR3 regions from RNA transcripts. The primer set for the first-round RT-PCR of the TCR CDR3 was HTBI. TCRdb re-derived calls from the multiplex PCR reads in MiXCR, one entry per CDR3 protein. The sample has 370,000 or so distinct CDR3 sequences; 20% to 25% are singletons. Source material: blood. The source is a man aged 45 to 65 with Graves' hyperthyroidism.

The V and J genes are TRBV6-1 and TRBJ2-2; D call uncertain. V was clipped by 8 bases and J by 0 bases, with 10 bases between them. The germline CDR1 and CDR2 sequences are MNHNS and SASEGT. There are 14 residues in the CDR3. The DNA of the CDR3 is TGTGCCAGCGCAAGAAAATCGAACACCGGGGAGCTGTTTTTT. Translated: CASARKSNTGELFF.

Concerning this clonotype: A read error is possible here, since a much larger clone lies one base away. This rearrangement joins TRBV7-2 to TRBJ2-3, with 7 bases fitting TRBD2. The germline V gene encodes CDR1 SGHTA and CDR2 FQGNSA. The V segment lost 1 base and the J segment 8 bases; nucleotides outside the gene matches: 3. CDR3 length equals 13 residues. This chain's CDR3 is CASSLVPGGTQYF. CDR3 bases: TGTGCCAGCAGCTTAGTTCCGGGGGGTACGCAGTATTTT. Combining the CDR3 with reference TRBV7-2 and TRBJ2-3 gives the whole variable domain GAGVSQSPSNKVTEKGKDVELRCDPISGHTALYWYRQSLGQGLEFLIYFQGNSAPDKSGLPSDRFSAERTGGSVSTLTIQRTQQEDSAVYLCASSLVPGGTQYFGPGTRLTVL.

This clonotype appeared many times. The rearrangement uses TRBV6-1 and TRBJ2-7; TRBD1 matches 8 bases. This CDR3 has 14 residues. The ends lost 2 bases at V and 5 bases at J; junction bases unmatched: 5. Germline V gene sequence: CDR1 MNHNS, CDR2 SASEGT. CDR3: CASSEKQGVHEQYF. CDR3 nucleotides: TGTGCCAGCAGTGAAAAACAGGGGGTCCACGAGCAGTACTTC.

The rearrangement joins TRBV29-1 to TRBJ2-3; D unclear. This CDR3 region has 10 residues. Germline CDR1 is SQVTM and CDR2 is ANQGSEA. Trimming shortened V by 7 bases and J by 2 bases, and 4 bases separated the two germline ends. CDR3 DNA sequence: TGCAGCGGTAACACAGATACGCAGTATTTT. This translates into CSGNTDTQYF.

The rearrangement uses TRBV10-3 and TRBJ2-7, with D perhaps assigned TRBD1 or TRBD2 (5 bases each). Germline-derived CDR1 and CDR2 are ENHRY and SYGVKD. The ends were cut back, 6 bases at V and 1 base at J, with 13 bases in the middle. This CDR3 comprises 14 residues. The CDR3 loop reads CAIRSGTISYEQYF. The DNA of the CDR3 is TGTGCCATCAGATCAGGGACGATTTCCTACGAGCAGTACTTC.

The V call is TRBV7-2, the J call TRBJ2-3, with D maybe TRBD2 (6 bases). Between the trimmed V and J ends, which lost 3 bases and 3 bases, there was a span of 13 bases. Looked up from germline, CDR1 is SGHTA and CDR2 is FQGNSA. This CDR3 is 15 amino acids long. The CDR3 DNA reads TGTGCCAGCAGCTTTAACGGGAGACGAACAGATACGCAGTATTTT. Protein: CASSFNGRRTDTQYF.

CDR3 DNA: TGTGCCAGCAGCTTGGGAGCAGGGGTCCTTAACACTGAAGCTTTCTTT. Translating it yields CASSLGAGVLNTEAFF. The chain couples TRBV5-6 to TRBJ1-1; TRBD1 might be the D (6 bases). The CDR3 contains 16 residues. Germline CDR1 SGHDT, CDR2 YYEEEE. V was cut by 0 bases and J by 2 bases, with 14 bases left in between.

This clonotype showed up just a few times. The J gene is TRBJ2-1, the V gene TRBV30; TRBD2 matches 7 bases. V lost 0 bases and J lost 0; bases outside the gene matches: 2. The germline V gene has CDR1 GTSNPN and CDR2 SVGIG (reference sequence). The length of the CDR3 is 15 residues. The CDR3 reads CAWSVRTSSYNEQFF. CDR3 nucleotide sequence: TGTGCCTGGAGTGTGCGGACTAGCTCCTACAATGAGCAGTTCTTC.

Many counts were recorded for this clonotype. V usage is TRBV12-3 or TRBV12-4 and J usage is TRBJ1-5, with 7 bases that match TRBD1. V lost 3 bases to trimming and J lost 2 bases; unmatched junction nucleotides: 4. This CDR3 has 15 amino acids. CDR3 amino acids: CASSFLTGGNQPQHF. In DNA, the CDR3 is TGTGCCAGCAGTTTCCTCACAGGGGGCAATCAGCCCCAGCATTTT.

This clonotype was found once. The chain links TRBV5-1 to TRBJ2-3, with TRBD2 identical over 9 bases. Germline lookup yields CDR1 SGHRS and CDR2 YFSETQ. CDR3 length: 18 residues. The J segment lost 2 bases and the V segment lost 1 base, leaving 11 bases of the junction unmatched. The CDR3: CASSLFSQGLAYTDTQYF. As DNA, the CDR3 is TGCGCCAGCAGCTTGTTCTCCCAGGGACTAGCCTACACAGATACGCAGTATTTT.